Only one count was recorded for the clone carrying this T cell receptor beta chain. The data originate from a study of T cells after yellow fever vaccination. CDR3 length: 15 amino acids. Deletions cut 4 bases from V and 5 bases from J, with 16 bases between. Germline V gene lookup returns CDR1 SGHRS and CDR2 YFSETQ. TCRdb recomputed calls from the 5' RACE reads with MiXCR, one row per CDR3 protein. The sample lists about 350,000 distinct CDR3 sequences; approximately 8% were seen once. The receptor comes from a man aged 18 to 35 who received the YFV17D yellow fever vaccine. This rearrangement joins TRBV5-1 to TRBJ2-1; D tentatively reads TRBD1 or TRBD2 (5 bases each). Sequencing used PBMCs, obtained roughly 47 days after the first yellow fever vaccination. The CDR3 DNA reads TGCGCCAGCAGCCCTCAATCGGGGACGGACAATGAGCAGTTCTTC. This gives the protein CASSPQSGTDNEQFF.